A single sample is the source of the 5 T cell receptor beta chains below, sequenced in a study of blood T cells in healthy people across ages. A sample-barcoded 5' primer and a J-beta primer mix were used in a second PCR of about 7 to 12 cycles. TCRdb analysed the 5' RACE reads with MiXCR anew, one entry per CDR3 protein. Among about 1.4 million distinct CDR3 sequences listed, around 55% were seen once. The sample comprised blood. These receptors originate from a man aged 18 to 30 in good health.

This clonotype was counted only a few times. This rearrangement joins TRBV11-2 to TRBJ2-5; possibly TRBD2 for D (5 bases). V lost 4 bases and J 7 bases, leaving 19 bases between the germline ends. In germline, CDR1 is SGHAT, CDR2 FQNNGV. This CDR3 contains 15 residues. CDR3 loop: CASSSAREGMGTQYF. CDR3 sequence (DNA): TGTGCCAGCAGCTCCGCGCGCGAGGGTATGGGGACCCAGTACTTC.

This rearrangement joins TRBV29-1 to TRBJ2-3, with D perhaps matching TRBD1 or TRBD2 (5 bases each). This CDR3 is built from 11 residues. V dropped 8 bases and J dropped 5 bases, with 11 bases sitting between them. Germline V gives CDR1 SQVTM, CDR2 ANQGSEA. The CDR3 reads CSPGTGDTQYF. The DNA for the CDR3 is TGCAGCCCCGGGACGGGAGATACGCAGTATTTT.

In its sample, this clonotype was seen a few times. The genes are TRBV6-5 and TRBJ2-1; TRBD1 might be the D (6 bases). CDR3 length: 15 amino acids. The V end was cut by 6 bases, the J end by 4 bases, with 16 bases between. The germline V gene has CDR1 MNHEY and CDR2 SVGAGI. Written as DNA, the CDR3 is TGTGCCAGCAGATCTGGGGGCAGTAAGTACAATGAGCAGTTCTTC. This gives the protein CASRSGGSKYNEQFF.

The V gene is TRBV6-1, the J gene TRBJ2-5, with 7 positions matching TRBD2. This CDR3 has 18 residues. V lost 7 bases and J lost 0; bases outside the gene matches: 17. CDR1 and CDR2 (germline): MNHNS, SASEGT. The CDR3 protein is CASNREASGLSYQETQYF. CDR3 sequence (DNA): TGTGCCAGCAATAGGGAGGCTAGCGGACTTTCGTACCAAGAGACCCAGTACTTC.

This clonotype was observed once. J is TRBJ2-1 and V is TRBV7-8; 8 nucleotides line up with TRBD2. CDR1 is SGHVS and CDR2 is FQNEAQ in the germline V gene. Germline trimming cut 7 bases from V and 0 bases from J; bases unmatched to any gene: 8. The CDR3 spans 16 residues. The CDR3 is CASTGGGSSSYNEQFF. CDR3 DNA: TGTGCCAGCACCGGGGGGGGGAGTAGCTCCTACAATGAGCAGTTCTTC. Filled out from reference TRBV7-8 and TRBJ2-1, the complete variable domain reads GAGVSQSPRYKVAKRGQDVALRCDPISGHVSLFWYQQALGQGPEFLTYFQNEAQLDKSGLPSDRFFAERPEGSVSTLKIQRTQQEDSAVYLCASTGGGSSSYNEQFFGPGTRLTVL.